Following are 32 T cell receptor beta chains from one sample sequenced in a study of shared clonotypes between healthy human individuals (dated by TCRdb to between 2020 and 2021). The receptor library was made with the immunoSEQ multiplex PCR assay. TCRdb carries this immuneACCESS record with in-frame sequences only. Its versions omit some clonotypes, under half of them owing to an unresolved V gene in the studies checked, with the rest unexplained. The sample data list about 600,000 clones, and approximately 97% of these were observed just once. The ten largest make up around 0.06% of the sample. Sequencing was performed on naive CD4+ T cells sorted from blood. Read against the paper, the sample's cell subset or site label means: CD45RA+ positively selected. These receptors all come from a woman in her twenties or thirties in good health.

The CDR3 spells CASSKGQFGNQPQHF. CDR3 DNA: TGTGCCAGTAGTAAGGGACAATTTGGCAATCAGCCCCAGCATTTT. The rearrangement joins TRBV19 to TRBJ1-5, with D possibly being TRBD1 (6 bases). The CDR3 contains 15 residues. Between the trimmed V and J ends, which lost 4 bases and 2 bases, there was a span of 12 bases. In germline, CDR1 is LNHDA, CDR2 SQIVND (reference sequence).

This chain uses TRBV19 with TRBJ2-5; 11 positions match TRBD2. CDR1 is LNHDA and CDR2 is SQIVND in the germline V gene (reference sequence). The CDR3 runs to 15 residues. Unmatched junction bases numbered 5, after V lost 5 bases and J lost 3 bases. The CDR3 region is CASSSLAGGEETQYF. CDR3 nucleotide sequence: TGTGCCAGTAGTTCTCTAGCGGGAGGCGAAGAGACCCAGTACTTC.

The V gene is TRBV6-6, the J gene TRBJ2-3; perhaps TRBD1 as D (6 bases). This CDR3 region has 14 residues. The V and J ends lost 10 bases and 1 base respectively, with 15 bases between them. Germline-derived CDR1 and CDR2 are MNHNY and SVGAGI (reference sequence). The CDR3 here is CATVRDTGTDTQYF. As DNA, the CDR3 is TGTGCCACCGTCCGGGACACCGGCACAGATACGCAGTATTTT.

V gene TRBV18 combines with J gene TRBJ1-4; unclear D gene. Trimming pared 6 bases from V and 0 bases from J, leaving 14 bases between. Germline CDR1 is KGHSH and CDR2 is LQKENI. The CDR3 spans 16 residues. CDR3 in DNA: TGTGCCAGCTCTCCGAAGGAAGGTGCAACTAATGAAAAACTGTTTTTT. This encodes CASSPKEGATNEKLFF.

J is TRBJ1-2 and V is TRBV2, with 9 bases aligning to TRBD1. Unmatched junction bases numbered 14, after V lost 5 bases and J lost 7 bases. Germline CDR1 is SNHLY and CDR2 is FYNNEI. There are 16 residues in the CDR3. CDR3 amino acids: CASSTSPGTGSGGYTF. The CDR3 nucleotides read TGTGCCAGCAGTACCAGTCCCGGGACAGGGTCAGGTGGCTACACCTTC.

The chain carries TRBV5-1 and TRBJ1-2; the D is unclear. Trimming took off 0 bases at V and 8 bases at J, with 8 bases between the two ends. CDR3 length: 12 amino acids. Germline CDR1 reads SGHRS; CDR2 reads YFSETQ. The CDR3 sequence: CASSLDSSGYTF. The CDR3 DNA follows: TGCGCCAGCAGCTTGGATTCTTCGGGCTACACCTTC.

The gene calls are TRBV5-8 and TRBJ2-7; 7 bases line up with TRBD1. CDR1 and CDR2 (germline): SGHTS, YDEGEE. The CDR3 is made up of 13 amino acids. The ends lost 2 bases at V and 6 bases at J; junction bases unmatched: 5. The CDR3 protein is CASSFKQGSEQYF. In DNA, the CDR3 is TGTGCCAGCAGCTTTAAACAGGGGAGCGAGCAGTACTTC.

The chain employs TRBV29-1 and TRBJ2-5, with TRBD2 matching over 8 bases. Trimming took 1 base from V and 0 from J; bases not matched to a gene: 10. Per the germline V gene, CDR1 is SQVTM and CDR2 is ANQGSEA. The CDR3 spans 17 residues. For the CDR3, the DNA is TGCAGCGTTGAAGTGGTAGCGGGGAGGGGTGACCAAGAGACCCAGTACTTC. Amino acid sequence: CSVEVVAGRGDQETQYF.

J is TRBJ1-6 and V is TRBV9; 8 nucleotides agree with TRBD1. The CDR3 runs to 15 residues. Germline values: CDR1 SGDLS, CDR2 YYNGEE. The junction had 10 bases not matched to a gene; V was cut back by 4 bases and J by 10 bases. The CDR3, as DNA: TGTGCCAGCAGCCCGTCGGACAGGGTGAGCTCACCCCTCCACTTT. Its protein is CASSPSDRVSSPLHF.

This chain uses TRBV5-1 with TRBJ2-1; 9 positions match TRBD2. Losses at the gene ends were 4 bases for V and 8 bases for J; bases not matched to a gene: 16. The germline gives CDR1 SGHRS, CDR2 YFSETQ. The CDR3 loop spans 17 amino acids. The CDR3 here is CASSIGFAGTSRDEQFF. In DNA form, the CDR3 reads TGCGCCAGCAGCATTGGATTCGCCGGGACTAGCAGAGATGAGCAGTTCTTC.

The chain couples TRBV19 to TRBJ2-7, with 12 bases fitting TRBD2. The V gene end was trimmed by 4 bases and the J gene end by 3 bases; junction bases not matched to a gene: 4. CDR3 length: 15 residues. CDR1 is LNHDA, CDR2 SQIVND, per germline (reference sequence). CDR3 sequence reads: CASSTTSGSIYEQYF. CDR3 sequence (DNA): TGTGCCAGTAGTACGACTAGCGGGAGTATCTACGAGCAGTACTTC. The full variable domain, in which reference TRBV19 and TRBJ2-7 provide the parts outside the CDR3, is DGGITQSPKYLFRKEGQNVTLSCEQNLNHDAMYWYRQDPGQGLRLIYYSQIVNDFQKGDIAEGYSVSREKKESFPLTVTSAQKNPTAFYLCASSTTSGSIYEQYFGPGTRLTVT.

The gene calls are TRBV2 and TRBJ2-4; 9 positions match TRBD2. This CDR3 region has 14 residues. Germline assignment: CDR1 SNHLY and CDR2 FYNNEI. V was clipped by 4 bases and J by 7 bases; unmatched bases: 5. In DNA form, the CDR3 reads TGTGCCAGCAGTGGGAGGACTAGCGTGAACATTCAGTACTTC. It specifies CASSGRTSVNIQYF.

On this clone: Other DNA sequences from this sample encode an identical CDR3 as well. This chain joins TRBV19 and TRBJ1-5; D not resolved. In germline, CDR1 is LNHDA, CDR2 SQIVND (reference sequence). V shed 1 base and J shed 3 bases, with 7 bases lying between them. The CDR3 has 14 residues. CDR3 loop: CASSIGQLNQPQHF. In DNA, the CDR3 is TGTGCCAGTAGTATAGGGCAGCTCAATCAGCCCCAGCATTTT.

This clone was found once. The chain uses TRBV20-1 and TRBJ2-5; no reliable D call. Germline CDR1 and CDR2: DFQATT and SNEGSKA (reference sequence). This CDR3 region has 11 residues. Trimming cost V 0 bases and J 5 bases, with 4 bases left between them. The CDR3: CSARDLETQYF. In DNA form, the CDR3 reads TGCAGTGCTAGAGATCTGGAGACCCAGTACTTC.

The CDR3, as DNA: TGCGCCAGCAGCTTGTACCCCCCCGGGGGCGGCACAGATACGCAGTATTTT. This translates into CASSLYPPGGGTDTQYF. This sequence joins TRBV5-1 and TRBJ2-3, with D perhaps assigned TRBD1 or TRBD2 (6 bases each). Germline V CDR1 and CDR2: SGHRS, YFSETQ. This CDR3 comprises 17 residues. V lost 1 base to trimming and J lost 1 base, with 16 bases between them. Based on the CDR3 plus reference TRBV5-1 and TRBJ2-3, the full variable domain is KAGVTQTPRYLIKTRGQQVTLSCSPISGHRSVSWYQQTPGQGLQFLFEYFSETQRNKGNFPGRFSGRQFSNSRSEMNVSTLELGDSALYLCASSLYPPGGGTDTQYFGPGTRLTVL.

The V call is TRBV5-1, the J call TRBJ2-7; tentative D call: TRBD1 (5 bases). CDR3 length equals 13 residues. The V gene's germline CDR1 is SGHRS and CDR2 YFSETQ. The V gene lost 0 bases and the J gene lost 5 bases, with 9 bases spanning the gap. As DNA, the CDR3 is TGCGCCAGCAGCTTGGTGTTACAGGACGAGCAGTACTTC. Encoded protein: CASSLVLQDEQYF.

This sequence joins TRBV15 and TRBJ2-5, with TRBD2 as a possible D gene (7 bases). Germline CDR1 and CDR2: LNHNV and YYDKDF (reference sequence). V lost 1 base to trimming and J lost 3 bases, with 15 bases between them. The CDR3 spans 16 residues. CDR3 amino acids: CATSRGVRGTKETQYF. The CDR3 coding sequence is TGTGCCACCAGCAGAGGGGTTAGGGGGACTAAAGAGACCCAGTACTTC.

This clone was seen only once. The chain links TRBV4-1 to TRBJ2-3; 7 positions agree with TRBD2. The CDR3 is 18 residues long. V gave up 4 bases and J gave up 2 bases; unmatched junction bases: 15. Germline CDR1 is MGHRA and CDR2 is YSYEKL. The DNA for the CDR3 is TGCGCCAGCAGCCGGGACTTTTGGACGGGACTATTCACAGATACGCAGTATTTT. Its protein is CASSRDFWTGLFTDTQYF.

The CDR3 spells CASRYGPGALYGYTF. The CDR3 DNA sequence: TGTGCCAGCAGGTACGGACCGGGGGCGTTGTATGGCTACACCTTC. The chain uses TRBV28 and TRBJ1-2; D perhaps matches TRBD1 (6 bases). From germline, CDR1 is MDHEN and CDR2 SYDVKM. CDR3 length equals 15 residues. V was cut by 6 bases and J by 5 bases, with 19 bases left in between.

This chain links TRBV28 with TRBJ2-7; 12 bases fit TRBD2. J gave up 7 bases and V 7 bases, and 14 bases lay outside the gene matches. CDR3 length: 16 amino acids. Germline V gives CDR1 MDHEN, CDR2 SYDVKM. The CDR3 protein is CASTSPSSGRAGEQYF. The DNA for the CDR3 is TGTGCCAGCACCTCGCCTTCTAGCGGGAGGGCAGGTGAGCAGTACTTC.

V is TRBV20-1 and J is TRBJ1-1; D unresolved. The length of the CDR3 is 9 residues. The germline V gene encodes CDR1 DFQATT and CDR2 SNEGSKA (reference sequence). The V end lost 5 bases, the J end lost 5 bases, and 3 bases lay between the germline ends. CDR3: CSAVTEAFF. CDR3 nucleotides: TGCAGTGCTGTAACTGAAGCTTTCTTT.

The chain carries TRBV6-6 and TRBJ1-2; TRBD1 aligns across 9 bases. Per the germline V gene, CDR1 is MNHNY and CDR2 is SVGAGI (reference sequence). Losses at the gene ends were 5 bases for V and 7 bases for J; bases not matched to a gene: 14. The CDR3 covers 16 residues. CDR3 DNA: TGTGCCAGCAGTCCCACAGCTTTACAGGGGGCAGGTGGCTACACCTTC. This encodes CASSPTALQGAGGYTF.

The chain combines TRBV28 with TRBJ2-2; perhaps TRBD2 as D (6 bases). The V end lost 7 bases, the J end lost 1 base, and 16 bases lay between the germline ends. Germline lookup yields CDR1 MDHEN and CDR2 SYDVKM. The CDR3 runs 16 residues. CDR3 bases: TGTGCCAGCACCGTCGGGGGAGCGGGGAACACCGGGGAGCTGTTTTTT. This translates into CASTVGGAGNTGELFF.

CDR3 sequence (DNA): TGCGCCAGCAGCTTGGGCGGGGGTAGGTCGCAAGATACGCAGTATTTT. Translated, it gives CASSLGGGRSQDTQYF. The rearrangement uses TRBV5-1 and TRBJ2-3, with TRBD2 matching over 7 bases. The V gene's germline CDR1 is SGHRS and CDR2 YFSETQ. This CDR3 has 16 amino acids. J was trimmed by 5 bases and V by 0 bases; bases with no gene match: 9.

This rearrangement joins TRBV6-6 to TRBJ2-1; 12 positions agree with TRBD2. This CDR3 is 15 amino acids long. The V gene's germline CDR1 is MNHNY and CDR2 SVGAGI (reference sequence). J was trimmed by 6 bases and V by 6 bases; bases with no gene match: 6. CDR3 DNA: TGTGCCAGCAGCCCTAGCGGGAGGGTGGGCAATGAGCAGTTCTTC. Amino acid sequence: CASSPSGRVGNEQFF.

In its sample, this clone was seen once. The V and J genes are TRBV19 and TRBJ1-2; TRBD1 matches 7 bases. This CDR3 spans 15 amino acids. J was trimmed by 4 bases and V by 6 bases; bases with no gene match: 11. Germline V gene lookup returns CDR1 LNHDA and CDR2 SQIVND (reference sequence). The chain's CDR3 is CASRRNRGESYGYTF. The CDR3 region has the DNA TGTGCCAGTAGACGCAACAGGGGTGAGAGCTATGGCTACACCTTC.

V is TRBV10-1 and J is TRBJ2-1; D remains ambiguous. The CDR3 loop spans 14 amino acids. V shed 2 bases and J shed 4 bases, with 9 bases lying between them. Germline V gives CDR1 WNHNN, CDR2 SYGVQD (reference sequence). The CDR3 DNA reads TGCGCCAGCAGTGAGGATCTATCGTACAATGAGCAGTTCTTC. This gives the protein CASSEDLSYNEQFF.

This chain uses TRBV5-1 with TRBJ2-7; TRBD1 matches at 10 bases. The CDR3 has 13 amino acids. The V gene end was trimmed by 3 bases and the J gene end by 6 bases; junction bases not matched to a gene: 3. Looked up from germline, CDR1 is SGHRS and CDR2 is YFSETQ. CDR3 protein: CASSSRDRGEQYF. CDR3 coding DNA: TGCGCCAGCAGCTCACGGGACAGGGGCGAGCAGTACTTC.

V usage is TRBV14 and J usage is TRBJ2-4; the D is unclear. The CDR3 covers 15 residues. Germline V CDR1 and CDR2: SGHDN, FVKESK. Trimming removed 2 bases from V and 6 bases from J, with 14 bases in between. The CDR3 DNA reads as TGTGCCAGCAGCCAACCCCCCAGTCCCCCAAACATTCAGTACTTC. Translating it yields CASSQPPSPPNIQYF.

The chain employs TRBV10-2 and TRBJ2-7; D perhaps matches TRBD2 (6 bases). V lost 8 bases to trimming and J lost 2 bases, with 13 bases between them. Per the germline V gene, CDR1 is WSHSY and CDR2 is SAAADI. The CDR3 sequence is 13 residues long. As DNA, the CDR3 is TGCGCCAGCCGGGGACTGGGACCCTACGAGCAGTACTTC. Translating it yields CASRGLGPYEQYF.

V gene TRBV28 combines with J gene TRBJ2-4, with 7 bases aligning to TRBD2. The CDR3 contains 15 residues. Germline CDR1 MDHEN, CDR2 SYDVKM. Germline trimming cut 2 bases from V and 6 bases from J; bases unmatched to any gene: 7. The CDR3 nucleotides read TGTGCCAGCAGTTTAGGGGGAGGGAGAAGAAACATTCAGTACTTC. Its translation: CASSLGGGRRNIQYF. Together with reference TRBV28 and TRBJ2-4, the CDR3 gives the full variable domain: DVKVTQSSRYLVKRTGEKVFLECVQDMDHENMFWYRQDPGLGLRLIYFSYDVKMKEKGDIPEGYSVSREKKERFSLILESASTNQTSMYLCASSLGGGRRNIQYFGAGTRLSVL.

On this clone: One junction end disagrees with the germline gene, perhaps due to a read error. This rearrangement joins TRBV5-1 to TRBJ1-1; the match to TRBD1 covers 10 bases. CDR3 length equals 16 residues. Germline loops: CDR1 SGHRS, CDR2 YFSETQ. CDR3 DNA sequence: TGCGCCAGCAACTTGCATAGACAGGGGGCTGACACTGAAGCTTTCTTT. As protein: CASNLHRQGADTEAFF. The full variable domain, with the rest looked up from reference TRBV5-1 and TRBJ1-1, is KAGVTQTPRYLIKTRGQQVTLSCSPISGHRSVSWYQQTPGQGLQFLFEYFSETQRNKGNFPGRFSGRQFSNSRSEMNVSTLELGDSALYLCASNLHRQGADTEAFFGQGTRLTVV.